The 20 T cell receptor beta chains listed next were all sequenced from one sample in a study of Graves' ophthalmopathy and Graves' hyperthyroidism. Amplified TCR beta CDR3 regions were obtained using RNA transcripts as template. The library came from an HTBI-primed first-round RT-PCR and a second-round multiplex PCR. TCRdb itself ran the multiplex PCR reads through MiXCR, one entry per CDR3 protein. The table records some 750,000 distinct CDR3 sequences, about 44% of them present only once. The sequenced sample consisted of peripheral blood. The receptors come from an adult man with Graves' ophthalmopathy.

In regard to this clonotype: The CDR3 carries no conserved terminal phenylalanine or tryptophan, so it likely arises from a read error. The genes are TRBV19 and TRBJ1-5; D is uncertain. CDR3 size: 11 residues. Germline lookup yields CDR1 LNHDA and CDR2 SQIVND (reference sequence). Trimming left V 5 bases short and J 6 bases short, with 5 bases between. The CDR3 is CASSRGQPQHL. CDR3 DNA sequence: TGTGCCAGTAGTCGGGGTCAGCCCCAGCATCTT.

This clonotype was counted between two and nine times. The CDR3 region has the DNA TGTGCCAGCAGTCCTCAGGACAGGGAACTGTTTTTT. This sequence encodes CASSPQDRELFF. The V gene is TRBV12-3 or TRBV12-4, the J gene TRBJ1-4; 8 bases match TRBD1. The junction had 5 bases not matched to a gene; V was cut back by 5 bases and J by 12 bases. This CDR3 region has 12 residues.

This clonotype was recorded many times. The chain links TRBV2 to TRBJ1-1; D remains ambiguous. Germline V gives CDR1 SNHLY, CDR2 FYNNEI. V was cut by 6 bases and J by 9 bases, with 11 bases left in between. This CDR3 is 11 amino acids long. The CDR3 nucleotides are TGTGCCAGCAGCCAGGAATCTAAAGCTTTCTTT. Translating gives CASSQESKAFF.

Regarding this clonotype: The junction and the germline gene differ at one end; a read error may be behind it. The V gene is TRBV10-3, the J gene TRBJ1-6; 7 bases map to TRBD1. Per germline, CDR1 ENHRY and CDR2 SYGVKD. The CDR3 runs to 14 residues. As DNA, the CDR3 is TGTGCCAGCTTCGACCGACAGGGAAATTCACCCCCCCACTTT. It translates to CASFDRQGNSPPHF.

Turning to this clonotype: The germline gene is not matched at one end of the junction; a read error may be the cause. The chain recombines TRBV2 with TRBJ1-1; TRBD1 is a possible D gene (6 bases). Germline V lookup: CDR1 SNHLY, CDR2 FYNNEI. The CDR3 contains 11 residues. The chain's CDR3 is CASRTQGEALF. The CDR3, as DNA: TGTGCCAGCAGGACACAGGGTGAAGCTCTCTTT.

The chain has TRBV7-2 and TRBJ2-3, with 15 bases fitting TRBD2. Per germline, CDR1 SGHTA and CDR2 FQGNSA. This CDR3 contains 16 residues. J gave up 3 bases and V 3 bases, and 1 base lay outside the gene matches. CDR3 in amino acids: CASSFGTSGRTDTQYF. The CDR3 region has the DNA TGTGCCAGCAGCTTCGGGACTAGCGGGAGGACAGATACGCAGTATTTT.

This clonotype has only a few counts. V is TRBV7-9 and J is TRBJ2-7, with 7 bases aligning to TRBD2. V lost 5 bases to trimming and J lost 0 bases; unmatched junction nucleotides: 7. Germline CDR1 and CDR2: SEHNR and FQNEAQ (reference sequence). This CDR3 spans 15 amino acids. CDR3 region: CASSQDRGGSYEQYF. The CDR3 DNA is TGTGCCAGCAGCCAAGATCGCGGGGGCTCCTACGAGCAGTACTTC.

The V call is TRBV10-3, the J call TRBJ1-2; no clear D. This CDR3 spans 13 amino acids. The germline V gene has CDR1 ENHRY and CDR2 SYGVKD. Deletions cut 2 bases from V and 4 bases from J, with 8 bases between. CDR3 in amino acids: CAISETPTYGYTF. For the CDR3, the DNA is TGTGCCATCAGTGAGACACCAACCTATGGCTACACCTTC.

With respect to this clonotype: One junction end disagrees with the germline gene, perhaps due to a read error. The CDR3 DNA is TGTGCTAGCAGCTTAAGTAGCGGGGGGAACGAGCAGTACTTC. The encoded protein is CASSLSSGGNEQYF. The chain combines TRBV7-9 with TRBJ2-7, with 10 bases that match TRBD2. The CDR3 contains 14 residues. Germline assignment: CDR1 SEHNR and CDR2 FQNEAQ (reference sequence).

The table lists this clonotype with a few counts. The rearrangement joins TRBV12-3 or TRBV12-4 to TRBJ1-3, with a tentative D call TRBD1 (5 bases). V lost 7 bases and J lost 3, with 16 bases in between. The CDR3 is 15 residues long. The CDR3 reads CASTGGVWDGNTIYF. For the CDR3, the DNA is TGTGCCAGCACCGGGGGGGTTTGGGATGGAAACACCATATATTTT.

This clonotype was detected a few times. The CDR3 reads CASTYSSGTSTYEQYF. The CDR3 DNA is TGTGCCAGCACCTACTCATCCGGGACTAGCACCTACGAGCAGTACTTC. The gene calls are TRBV6-6 and TRBJ2-7; the match to TRBD2 covers 9 bases. The CDR3 contains 16 residues. With 7 bases clipped from V and 2 bases from J, the junction kept 12 bases outside the gene matches. CDR1 MNHNY and CDR2 SVGAGI come from the germline V gene (reference sequence).

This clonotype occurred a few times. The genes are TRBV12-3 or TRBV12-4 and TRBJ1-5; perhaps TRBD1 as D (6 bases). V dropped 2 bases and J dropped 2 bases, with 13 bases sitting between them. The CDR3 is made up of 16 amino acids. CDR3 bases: TGTGCCAGCAGTTTAAGCCGGGGGCTAGGCAATCAGCCCCAGCATTTT. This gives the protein CASSLSRGLGNQPQHF.

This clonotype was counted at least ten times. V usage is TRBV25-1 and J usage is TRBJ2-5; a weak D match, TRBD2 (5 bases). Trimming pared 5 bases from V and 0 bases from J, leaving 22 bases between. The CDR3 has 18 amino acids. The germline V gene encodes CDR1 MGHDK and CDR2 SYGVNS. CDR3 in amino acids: CASSSSSASTENQETQYF. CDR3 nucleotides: TGTGCCAGCAGTTCCTCCTCCGCTAGCACTGAGAACCAAGAGACCCAGTACTTC. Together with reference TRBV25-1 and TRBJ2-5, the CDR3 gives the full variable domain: EADIYQTPRYLVIGTGKKITLECSQTMGHDKMYWYQQDPGMELHLIHYSYGVNSTEKGDLSSESTVSRIRTEHFPLTLESARPSHTSQYLCASSSSSASTENQETQYFGPGTRLLVL.

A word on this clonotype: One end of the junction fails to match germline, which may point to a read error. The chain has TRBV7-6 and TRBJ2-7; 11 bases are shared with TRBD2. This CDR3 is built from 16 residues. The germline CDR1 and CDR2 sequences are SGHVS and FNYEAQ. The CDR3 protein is CASSLGASGGTYVQYF. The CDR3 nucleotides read TGTGCCAGCAGCTTAGGAGCTAGCGGGGGGACCTACGTGCAGTACTTC.

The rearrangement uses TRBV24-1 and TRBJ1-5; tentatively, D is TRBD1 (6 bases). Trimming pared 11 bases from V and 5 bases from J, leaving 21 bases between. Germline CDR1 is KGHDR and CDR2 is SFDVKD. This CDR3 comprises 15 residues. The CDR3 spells CASRLTGSPDQPQHF. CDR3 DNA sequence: TGTGCCAGCAGGTTAACAGGGTCCCCTGATCAGCCCCAGCATTTT.

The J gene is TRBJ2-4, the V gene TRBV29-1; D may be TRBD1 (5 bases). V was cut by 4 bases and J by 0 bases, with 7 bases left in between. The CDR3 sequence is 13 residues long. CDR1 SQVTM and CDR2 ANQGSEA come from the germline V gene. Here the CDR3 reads CSVVGLAKNIQYF. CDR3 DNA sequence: TGCAGCGTTGTGGGGCTAGCCAAAAACATTCAGTACTTC.

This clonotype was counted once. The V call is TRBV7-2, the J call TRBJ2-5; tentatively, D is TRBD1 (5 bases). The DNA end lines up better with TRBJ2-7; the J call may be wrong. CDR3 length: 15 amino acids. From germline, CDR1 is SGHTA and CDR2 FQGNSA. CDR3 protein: CASSIQDSYAYEQYF. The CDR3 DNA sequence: TGTGCCAGCAGCATACAAGACAGTTATGCCTACGAGCAGTACTTC.

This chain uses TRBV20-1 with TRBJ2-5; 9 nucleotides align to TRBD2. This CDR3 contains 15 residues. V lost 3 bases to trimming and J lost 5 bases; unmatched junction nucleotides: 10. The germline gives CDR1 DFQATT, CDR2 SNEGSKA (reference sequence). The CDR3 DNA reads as TGCAGTGCTAGGACGAGGCGGGAGGGGAGGGAGACCCAGTACTTC. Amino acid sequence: CSARTRREGRETQYF.

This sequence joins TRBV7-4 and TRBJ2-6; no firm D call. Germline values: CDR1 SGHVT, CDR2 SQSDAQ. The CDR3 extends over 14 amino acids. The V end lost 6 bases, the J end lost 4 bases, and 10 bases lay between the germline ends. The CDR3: CASSEVGGANVLTF. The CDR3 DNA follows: TGTGCCAGCAGTGAAGTCGGGGGGGCCAACGTCCTGACTTTC.

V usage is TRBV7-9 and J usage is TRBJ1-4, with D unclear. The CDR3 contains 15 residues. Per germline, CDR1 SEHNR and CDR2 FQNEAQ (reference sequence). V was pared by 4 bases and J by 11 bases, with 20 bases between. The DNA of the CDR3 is TGTGCCAGCAGCTCAGTGGACGAGGAAATGGGGAAACTGTTTTTT. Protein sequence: CASSSVDEEMGKLFF.